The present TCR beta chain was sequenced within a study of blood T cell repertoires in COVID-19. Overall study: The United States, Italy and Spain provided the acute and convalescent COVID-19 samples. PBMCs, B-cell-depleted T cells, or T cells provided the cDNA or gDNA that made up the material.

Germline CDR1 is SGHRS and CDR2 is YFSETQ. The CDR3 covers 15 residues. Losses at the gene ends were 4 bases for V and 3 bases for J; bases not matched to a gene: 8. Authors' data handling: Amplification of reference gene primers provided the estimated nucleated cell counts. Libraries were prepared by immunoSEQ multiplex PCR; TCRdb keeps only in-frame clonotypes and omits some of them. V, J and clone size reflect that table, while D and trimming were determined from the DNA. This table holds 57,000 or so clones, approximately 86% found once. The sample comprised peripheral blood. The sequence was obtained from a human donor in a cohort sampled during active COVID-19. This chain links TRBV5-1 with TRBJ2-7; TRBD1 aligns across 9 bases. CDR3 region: CASSPPETGGYEQYF. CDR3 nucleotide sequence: TGCGCCAGCAGCCCTCCGGAGACAGGGGGCTACGAGCAGTACTTC.